A single sample is the source of the 32 T cell receptor beta chains below, sequenced in a study of blood T cell repertoires in COVID-19. Data came from immunoSEQ multiplex PCR; TCRdb stores just in-frame clones and leaves some out. The sample has about 500,000 clones, approximately 91% seen once. The source material was peripheral blood. The receptors originated from a woman between 45 and 60 years old with COVID-19, enrolled during active disease.

The chain recombines TRBV5-1 with TRBJ1-3; TRBD1 is a possible D gene (5 bases). The germline gives CDR1 SGHRS, CDR2 YFSETQ. The CDR3 spans 13 residues. Trimming took off 4 bases at V and 4 bases at J, with 9 bases between the two ends. The CDR3 DNA sequence: TGCGCCAGCAGCGGGGGGGAAGGAAACACCATATATTTT. Translated: CASSGGEGNTIYF.

This chain uses TRBV4-1 with TRBJ1-1; 9 bases line up with TRBD1. The CDR3 runs 15 residues. The J segment lost 6 bases and the V segment lost 1 base, leaving 6 bases of the junction unmatched. Looked up from germline, CDR1 is MGHRA and CDR2 is YSYEKL. The CDR3 reads CASSQGTGVGSEAFF. The CDR3 nucleotides read TGCGCCAGCAGCCAAGGGACAGGGGTGGGCTCTGAAGCTTTCTTT.

This chain links TRBV6-5 with TRBJ1-1; tentative D call: TRBD1 (6 bases). The CDR3 covers 14 residues. V was trimmed by 4 bases and J by 0 bases, leaving 9 bases between them. Germline CDR1 and CDR2: MNHEY and SVGAGI. CDR3 sequence: CASSSDRMNTEAFF. CDR3 in DNA: TGTGCCAGCAGTTCGGACAGAATGAACACTGAAGCTTTCTTT.

This chain links TRBV18 with TRBJ2-5; 9 bases map to TRBD2. The germline gives CDR1 KGHSH, CDR2 LQKENI. This CDR3 is 18 amino acids long. The V segment lost 2 bases and the J segment 4 bases; nucleotides outside the gene matches: 14. The CDR3 region is CASSPGWATSGFSETQYF. The DNA for the CDR3 is TGTGCCAGCTCACCAGGATGGGCAACTAGCGGGTTCTCAGAGACCCAGTACTTC. The full variable domain, its missing parts supplied by reference TRBV18 and TRBJ2-5, is NAGVMQNPRHLVRRRGQEARLRCSPMKGHSHVYWYRQLPEEGLKFMVYLQKENIIDESGMPKERFSAEFPKEGPSILRIQQVVRGDSAAYFCASSPGWATSGFSETQYFGPGTRLLVL.

This CDR3 reads CASSEVQGTRSNQPQHF. CDR3 coding DNA: TGTGCCAGCAGTGAAGTCCAGGGGACGCGAAGCAATCAGCCCCAGCATTTT. The rearrangement joins TRBV2 to TRBJ1-5; weak D call: TRBD1 (6 bases). The germline V and J ends were trimmed by 1 base and 1 base, with 14 bases remaining between them. Germline-derived CDR1 and CDR2 are SNHLY and FYNNEI. The CDR3 runs to 17 residues.

J is TRBJ2-7 and V is TRBV29-1, with D perhaps matching TRBD2 (5 bases). This CDR3 is 13 amino acids long. Germline CDR1 and CDR2: SQVTM and ANQGSEA. V lost 6 bases to trimming and J lost 0 bases, with 12 bases between them. CDR3 sequence reads: CSVSGRNSYEQYF. Written as DNA, the CDR3 is TGCAGCGTCTCGGGGAGAAACTCCTACGAGCAGTACTTC.

The chain recombines TRBV30 with TRBJ1-1; D not certain. The germline V gene has CDR1 GTSNPN and CDR2 SVGIG (reference sequence). The CDR3 length is 14 residues. V shed 0 bases and J shed 4 bases, with 12 bases lying between them. CDR3 sequence reads: CAWSVGGWGTEAFF. CDR3 nucleotides: TGTGCCTGGAGTGTTGGAGGCTGGGGCACTGAAGCTTTCTTT.

This chain uses TRBV7-9 with TRBJ1-1; 8 bases map to TRBD1. J was trimmed by 5 bases and V by 6 bases; bases with no gene match: 11. Per germline, CDR1 SEHNR and CDR2 FQNEAQ (reference sequence). This CDR3 is 15 amino acids long. In nucleotides, the CDR3 is TGTGCCAGCAGTCGAGACAGGGGAGTAGAAACTGAAGCTTTCTTT. Translation gives CASSRDRGVETEAFF.

This clone appeared a few times. The chain employs TRBV19 and TRBJ1-1; TRBD1 agrees at 8 bases. Unmatched junction bases numbered 5, after V lost 2 bases and J lost 3 bases. CDR1 is LNHDA and CDR2 is SQIVND in the germline V gene (reference sequence). CDR3 size: 15 residues. The CDR3, as DNA: TGTGCCAGTAGTATAACAGGGGGGTTGGACACTGAAGCTTTCTTT. It yields the protein CASSITGGLDTEAFF.

The chain is built from TRBV28 and TRBJ1-3; D may be TRBD1 (6 bases). CDR1 is MDHEN, CDR2 SYDVKM, per germline. The V and J ends lost 8 bases and 0 bases respectively, with 14 bases between them. This CDR3 has 15 amino acids. The CDR3 bases are TGTGCCAGCTCGCGCCCAGGGGCCTCTGGAAACACCATATATTTT. Residues: CASSRPGASGNTIYF.

The chain is built from TRBV7-2 and TRBJ1-1, with D possibly being TRBD1 (6 bases). V dropped 8 bases and J dropped 4 bases, with 17 bases sitting between them. This CDR3 has 14 amino acids. Germline V CDR1 and CDR2: SGHTA, FQGNSA. Written as DNA, the CDR3 is TGTGCCAGCGGACTGCAACAGGGACCCACTGAAGCTTTCTTT. Protein sequence: CASGLQQGPTEAFF. Full variable domain (rest looked up from reference TRBV7-2 and TRBJ1-1): GAGVSQSPSNKVTEKGKDVELRCDPISGHTALYWYRQSLGQGLEFLIYFQGNSAPDKSGLPSDRFSAERTGGSVSTLTIQRTQQEDSAVYLCASGLQQGPTEAFFGQGTRLTVV.

The J gene is TRBJ1-1, the V gene TRBV15; D is possibly TRBD1 (6 bases). The germline CDR1 and CDR2 sequences are LNHNV and YYDKDF (reference sequence). The ends were cut back, 3 bases at V and 4 bases at J, with 12 bases in the middle. There are 14 residues in the CDR3. The CDR3 nucleotides read TGTGCCACCAGCAGGTCTCAGGGGAGCACTGAAGCTTTCTTT. Translating gives CATSRSQGSTEAFF.

The rearrangement uses TRBV3-1 (or the pseudogene TRBV3-2) and TRBJ1-3; D is uncertain. V lost 2 bases, J lost 4 bases, and 3 bases lay in between. The CDR3 loop spans 12 amino acids. Germline CDR1 and CDR2: LGHDT and YNNKEL (reference sequence). CDR3 DNA sequence: TGTGCCAGCAGCCAAACAGGAAACACCATATATTTT. It encodes CASSQTGNTIYF.

This clone came up once. This chain uses TRBV27 with TRBJ2-7; D may be TRBD2 (5 bases). The V and J ends lost 5 bases and 6 bases respectively, with 8 bases between them. The CDR3 has 11 residues. Germline V gene data show CDR1 as MNHEY and CDR2 as SMNVEV (reference sequence). The CDR3 loop is CASSVGLEQYF. The CDR3 nucleotides read TGTGCCAGCAGTGTCGGACTCGAGCAGTACTTC.

The V call is TRBV5-1, the J call TRBJ1-1; D gene ambiguous. Germline V gene data show CDR1 as SGHRS and CDR2 as YFSETQ. This CDR3 has 17 amino acids. Trimming took off 0 bases at V and 1 base at J, with 16 bases between the two ends. CDR3 in amino acids: CASSLVVLPPGNTEAFF. CDR3 in DNA: TGCGCCAGCAGCTTGGTAGTTCTCCCCCCAGGGAACACTGAAGCTTTCTTT.

DNA for the CDR3: TGTGCCAGTAGTGTAGGACAGGGTAGGCGCGACACTGAAGCTTTCTTT. It translates to CASSVGQGRRDTEAFF. The V call is TRBV19, the J call TRBJ1-1; 8 bases align to TRBD1. CDR1 LNHDA and CDR2 SQIVND come from the germline V gene (reference sequence). The CDR3 extends over 16 amino acids. The junction had 11 bases not matched to a gene; V was cut back by 5 bases and J by 3 bases.

The rearrangement links TRBV5-8 to TRBJ1-1, with D possibly matching TRBD1 (5 bases). V was shortened by 4 bases and J by 8 bases, with 21 bases between the two germline ends. Germline V CDR1 and CDR2: SGHTS, YDEGEE. CDR3 length: 15 residues. CDR3 bases: TGTGCCAGCAGCCGTCGCCAGGGATCGCCTGAGGAAGCTTTCTTT. This gives the protein CASSRRQGSPEEAFF.

The chain combines TRBV5-1 with TRBJ2-1; 7 positions match TRBD1. The germline V gene encodes CDR1 SGHRS and CDR2 YFSETQ. This CDR3 comprises 13 residues. V trimming: 5 bases; J trimming: 5 bases; junction bases outside the gene matches: 4. The CDR3 DNA reads TGCGCCAGCAGAAGGGGACAGAACAATGAGCAGTTCTTC. Amino acids: CASRRGQNNEQFF.

V usage is TRBV28 and J usage is TRBJ1-1; TRBD1 aligns across 7 bases. V lost 7 bases and J lost 8; bases outside the gene matches: 7. The germline gives CDR1 MDHEN, CDR2 SYDVKM. The CDR3 has 12 amino acids. The CDR3 sequence: CASTVNRGEAFF. Written as DNA, the CDR3 is TGTGCCAGCACCGTGAACAGGGGAGAAGCTTTCTTT.

The chain has TRBV7-2 and TRBJ2-7; the match to TRBD1 covers 9 bases. The ends lost 8 bases at V and 7 bases at J; junction bases unmatched: 9. Per germline, CDR1 SGHTA and CDR2 FQGNSA. This CDR3 has 13 residues. CDR3 nucleotide sequence: TGTGCCAGCGCCGGACAGGGGATGAGGGAGCAGTACTTC. Translated, it gives CASAGQGMREQYF.

Regarding this clone: The identical CDR3 is also encoded by other nucleotide sequences in the sample. The V and J genes are TRBV2 and TRBJ1-2; the D is unclear. Trimming cost V 2 bases and J 4 bases, with 8 bases left between them. The CDR3 is 13 amino acids. Germline V gene lookup returns CDR1 SNHLY and CDR2 FYNNEI. The CDR3 sequence: CASSERQVYGYTF. CDR3 sequence (DNA): TGTGCCAGCAGTGAACGGCAGGTCTATGGCTACACCTTC.

The J gene is TRBJ2-2, the V gene TRBV5-1, with TRBD1 matching 10 bases. From germline, CDR1 is SGHRS and CDR2 YFSETQ. Unmatched junction bases numbered 2, after V lost 3 bases and J lost 3 bases. The CDR3 runs to 15 residues. For the CDR3, the DNA is TGCGCCAGCAGCTCTGGGACAGGGGACACCGGGGAGCTGTTTTTT. Translating it yields CASSSGTGDTGELFF.

CDR3 region: CASSSFDREETQYF. DNA of the CDR3: TGTGCCAGCAGCTCCTTCGACAGGGAAGAGACCCAGTACTTC. This rearrangement joins TRBV11-1 to TRBJ2-5; 7 bases are shared with TRBD1. Trimming cost V 4 bases and J 3 bases; bases outside gene matches: 5. Germline loops: CDR1 SGHAT, CDR2 FQDESV (reference sequence). This CDR3 has 14 amino acids.

V usage is TRBV19 and J usage is TRBJ1-3, with D unclear. The CDR3 is 14 residues long. Germline values: CDR1 LNHDA, CDR2 SQIVND (reference sequence). With 7 bases removed from V and 1 base from J, the gap between germline ends came to 11 bases. CDR3 nucleotide sequence: TGTGCCAGTAAAGTGGCCTTATCTGGAAACACCATATATTTT. It encodes CASKVALSGNTIYF.

CDR3 region: CASSQANRGNTIYF. In nucleotides, the CDR3 is TGTGCCAGCAGCCAAGCGAACAGGGGAAACACCATATATTTT. V and J are TRBV3-1 (or the pseudogene TRBV3-2) and TRBJ1-3; possibly TRBD1 for D (5 bases). The germline V gene encodes CDR1 LGHDT and CDR2 YNNKEL (reference sequence). Trimming left V 1 base short and J 4 bases short, with 8 bases between. The CDR3 loop spans 14 amino acids.

This sequence joins TRBV5-4 and TRBJ2-2; TRBD1 matches at 7 bases. V lost 6 bases to trimming and J lost 2 bases; unmatched junction nucleotides: 4. The CDR3 has 14 amino acids. Germline V gene lookup returns CDR1 SGHNT and CDR2 YYREEE (reference sequence). In nucleotides, the CDR3 is TGTGCCAGCACCCGGGACAGAAACACCGGGGAGCTGTTTTTT. Its protein product is CASTRDRNTGELFF.

In its sample, this clone was seen once. The V gene is TRBV20-1, the J gene TRBJ1-2; no clear D. Trimming pared 3 bases from V and 7 bases from J, leaving 6 bases between. CDR3 size: 10 residues. CDR1 is DFQATT and CDR2 is SNEGSKA in the germline V gene (reference sequence). Here the CDR3 reads CSARAVGYTF. The CDR3 nucleotides are TGCAGTGCTAGGGCGGTTGGCTACACCTTC.

Worth noting for this clone: One base away lies a much larger clone, so this may be a sequencing read error. J is TRBJ1-1 and V is TRBV5-5; TRBD1 is a possible D gene (5 bases). Germline V gene sequence: CDR1 SGHKS, CDR2 YYEKEE (reference sequence). Trimming stripped 2 bases from V and 1 base from J, with 6 bases between. The CDR3 length is 13 residues. The CDR3 region has the DNA TGTGCCAGCAGCTTCCAGGGGAACACTGAAGCTTTCTTT. Residues: CASSFQGNTEAFF.

The V call is TRBV7-2, the J call TRBJ1-4; tentative D call: TRBD1 (5 bases). Deletions cut 5 bases from V and 4 bases from J, with 17 bases between. CDR1 and CDR2 (germline): SGHTA, FQGNSA. The CDR3 contains 16 residues. In nucleotides, the CDR3 is TGTGCCAGCAGCCCGTCAAGACAGACTTATAATGAAAAACTGTTTTTT. Protein product: CASSPSRQTYNEKLFF.

The V gene is TRBV30, the J gene TRBJ1-1; no clear D gene. This CDR3 comprises 16 residues. Between the trimmed V and J ends, which lost 0 bases and 6 bases, there was a span of 20 bases. Germline CDR1 and CDR2: GTSNPN and SVGIG (reference sequence). As DNA, the CDR3 is TGTGCCTGGAGTGTCTCCACACAAAGTAGGAGTCCTGAAGCTTTCTTT. This encodes CAWSVSTQSRSPEAFF. The full variable domain, completed using reference TRBV30 and TRBJ1-1, is SQTIHQWPATLVQPVGSPLSLECTVEGTSNPNLYWYRQAAGRGLQLLFYSVGIGQISSEVPQNLSASRPQDRQFILSSKKLLLSDSGFYLCAWSVSTQSRSPEAFFGQGTRLTVV.

V gene TRBV7-9 combines with J gene TRBJ2-5, with 12 nucleotides matching TRBD1. The CDR3 spans 14 residues. Per the germline V gene, CDR1 is SEHNR and CDR2 is FQNEAQ (reference sequence). Trimming cost V 3 bases and J 4 bases; bases outside gene matches: 0. The CDR3: CASSLGQGAETQYF. CDR3 bases: TGTGCCAGCAGCTTGGGACAGGGGGCAGAGACCCAGTACTTC.

The chain combines TRBV6-6 with TRBJ1-5, with 9 bases fitting TRBD1. The CDR3 extends over 16 amino acids. V lost 5 bases, J lost 4 bases, and 9 bases stayed unmatched. Germline V gene sequence: CDR1 MNHNY, CDR2 SVGAGI (reference sequence). CDR3 sequence reads: CASSGSGQGGNQPQHF. CDR3 nucleotides: TGTGCCAGCAGTGGGTCGGGACAGGGAGGGAATCAGCCCCAGCATTTT.